The text below deals with one T cell receptor (beta chain). This specimen comes from a study of T cells after yellow fever vaccination. Study-wide context: Where fractions had low cell numbers, libraries were prepared from them with the SMART-Seq v4 Ultra Low Input RNA kit. Findings and caveats of the study: Weaker in magnitude, the secondary response showed a faster peak on day 5 versus 15.

The CDR3 has 16 amino acids. Per germline, CDR1 MGHRA and CDR2 YSYEKL. The V and J ends lost 1 base and 3 bases respectively, with 15 bases between them. Conversion of TCR transcripts into cDNA relied on 5'RACE template switching, which added a universal primer site and UMIs. Each CDR3 protein gets one entry after TCRdb re-called the 5' RACE reads with MiXCR. The table shows around 88,000 distinct CDR3 sequences, with roughly 14% occurring only once. The TCR originated in a young man who received the YFV17D yellow fever vaccine. The rearrangement joins TRBV4-1 to TRBJ1-1; weak D call: TRBD1 (5 bases). The starting material was CD8+ T cells not binding an NS4B(214-222) dextramer, sorted from PBMCs, obtained more than 20 days after the first yellow fever vaccination. CDR3 sequence reads: CASSQAGYLGYTEAFF. In nucleotides, the CDR3 is TGCGCCAGCAGCCAAGCAGGGTATCTGGGGTACACTGAAGCTTTCTTT.